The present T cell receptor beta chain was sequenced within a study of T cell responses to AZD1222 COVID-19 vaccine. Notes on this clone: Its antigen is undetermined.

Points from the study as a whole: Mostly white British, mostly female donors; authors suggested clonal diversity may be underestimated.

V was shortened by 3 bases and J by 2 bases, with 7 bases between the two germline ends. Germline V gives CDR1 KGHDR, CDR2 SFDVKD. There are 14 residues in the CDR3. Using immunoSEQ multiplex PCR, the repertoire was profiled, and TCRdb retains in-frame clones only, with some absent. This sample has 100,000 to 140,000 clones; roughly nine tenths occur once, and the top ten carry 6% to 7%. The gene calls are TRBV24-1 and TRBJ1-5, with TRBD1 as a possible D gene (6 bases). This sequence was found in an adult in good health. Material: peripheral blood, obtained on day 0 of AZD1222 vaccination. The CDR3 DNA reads TGTGCCACCAGTGATGCAGGGGGCAATCAGCCCCAGCATTTT. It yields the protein CATSDAGGNQPQHF.